The clone carrying this T cell receptor (beta chain) was seen many times. Its antigen is unidentified. Unique molecular identifiers were built into the TCRbeta library. TCRdb itself ran the PCR reads through MiXCR, one entry per CDR3 protein. The data hold 55,000 to 85,000 distinct CDR3 sequences, with 9.5% to 13% observed a single time. This entry comes from a study of T-cell reconstitution after alpha-beta-depleted transplantation in children. This CDR3 region has 18 residues. V was cut by 5 bases and J by 0 bases, with 20 bases left in between. Germline V gene data show CDR1 as SGHAT and CDR2 as FQDESV (reference sequence). Overall study findings and caveats: The main origin of T-cell counts and diversity one year after transplant was newly produced T cells. High day-60 TCRbeta diversity in some patients came from surviving recipient T cells and thymic progenitors.

The chain recombines TRBV11-1 with TRBJ2-1; no definite D call. This receptor was taken from a boy aged 5-17 years with acute myeloid leukemia, due to receive a stem cell transplant. Sequencing used PBMCs, obtained before TCRalphabeta/CD19-depleted stem cell transplant. The DNA for the CDR3 is TGTGCCAGCAGCCCCACCCCTAGTTTCGGGTACTCCTACAATGAGCAGTTCTTC. Translated: CASSPTPSFGYSYNEQFF.